The clone carrying this TCR beta chain was observed a few times. Antigen: not known. The sample is drawn from a study of CD8 T cells in ankylosing spondylitis. Study results and limitations: Enrichment of disease-linked clones was reportedly significant in matched ankylosing spondylitis synovial fluid. About 8 highly homologous variants made up a TCR beta motif that seemed to typify ankylosing spondylitis blood.

The V gene's germline CDR1 is LGHNA and CDR2 YSLEER. Trimming stripped 0 bases from V and 5 bases from J, with 7 bases between. The CDR3 covers 13 residues. The TCR beta libraries were generated through quantitative 5'-RACE incorporating molecular barcodes. A single record per CDR3 protein comes from TCRdb applying MiXCR to the 5' RACE reads. The profile shows under 250,000 distinct CDR3 sequences, 7% to 10% of them singletons. The sequence was obtained from a female donor with ankylosing spondylitis or in good health (not recorded which). The V gene is TRBV4-3, the J gene TRBJ2-5; D unclear. The sample was blood, either unsorted or a sorted T cell fraction (not recorded which). Here the CDR3 reads CASSQDTWETQYF. As DNA, the CDR3 is TGCGCCAGCAGCCAAGATACGTGGGAGACCCAGTACTTC.